This is a list of T cell receptor beta chains from one sample in a study of tissue T cells after allogeneic stem cell transplantation. Assay used: immunoSEQ multiplex PCR; TCRdb lists only in-frame clones, some missing. The data hold some 45,000 clones, with more than 90% observed a single time. The sample consisted of blood, taken before transplantation. The source of these receptors is a woman aged 40 to 75 who later had graft-versus-host disease after an allogeneic stem cell transplant. Both conserved end residues are part of each CDR3. The D gene is left open where the match is weak. Not all rows give a size; the values are once, few, many and, for expanded clones, a class.

cdr3_nt cdr3_aa j_call d_call v_call clone_size
TGTGCCAGCACCAACTTTCTCCTGACTTGGTTCTTC CASTNFLLTWFF TRBJ2-1 . TRBV6-5 once
TGTGCCATCAGTGCTTCCGGGGGGACAGGGACCTACGAGCAGTACTTC CAISASGGTGTYEQYF TRBJ2-7 TRBD1 TRBV10-3 .
TGTGCCAGCAGGCCCGGGGAAGGGGGAACAGATACGCAGTATTTT CASRPGEGGTDTQYF TRBJ2-3 . TRBV5-4 .
TGTGCCTGGAGTGTCCCCCCGAGTAGCGGGAGGTCGAATGAGCAGTTCTTC CAWSVPPSSGRSNEQFF TRBJ2-1 TRBD2 TRBV30 .
TGTGCTAGCAGCGTGTCTAGCGGGGCTGGAGATACGCAGTATTTT CASSVSSGAGDTQYF TRBJ2-3 TRBD2 TRBV7-7 .
TGCGCCAGCAGCCAAGGTTGGGGACAGGGGTTGAATGAGCAGTTCTTC CASSQGWGQGLNEQFF TRBJ2-1 TRBD1 TRBV4-3 .
TGTGCCAGCAGTTATCGGGACAGCGAAGAGACCCAGTACTTC CASSYRDSEETQYF TRBJ2-5 TRBD1 TRBV6-5 .
TGTGCCAGCAGTGAAACCCTGGACAGCGGCTACACCTTC CASSETLDSGYTF TRBJ1-2 . TRBV6-1 .
TGTGCCTGGCTTCGGCGGGGACAGGGGGGGTCACCCCTCCACTTT CAWLRRGQGGSPLHF TRBJ1-6 TRBD1 TRBV30 once
TGTGCCAGCAGTTACGACAGGGTAAGCACTGAAGCTTTCTTT CASSYDRVSTEAFF TRBJ1-1 TRBD1 TRBV6-5 .
TGTGCCAGCAGTGAACCAGGTTATGGCTACACCTTC CASSEPGYGYTF TRBJ1-2 . TRBV6-1 .
TGTGCCAGCAGCTGGAAGGGACAGACCTACACTGAAGCTTTCTTT CASSWKGQTYTEAFF TRBJ1-1 TRBD1 TRBV7-9 .
TGCGCCAGCAGCCAGGCACTCCGGGGGCGGGGTGAGCAGTTCTTC CASSQALRGRGEQFF TRBJ2-1 . TRBV4-3 .
TGTGCCATTGCTTTAGGACAGGGGGCAATGGATGCTTTCTTT CAIALGQGAMDAFF TRBJ1-1 TRBD1 TRBV10-3 .
TGTGCCAGCAGCTCCTGGGGGCGCGGTACTGAAGCTTTCTTT CASSSWGRGTEAFF TRBJ1-1 . TRBV5-6 .
TGCGCCAGCAGAACCTCGGGGGTCACCGGGGAGCTGTTTTTT CASRTSGVTGELFF TRBJ2-2 . TRBV10-2 .
TGTGCCAGCAGTTATGGTGCGACTAGCGGGGGTGAGCAGTACTTC CASSYGATSGGEQYF TRBJ2-7 TRBD2 TRBV6-5 .
TGTGCCAGCAGCTTGCTAGCGGGAGCCTACAATGAGCAGTTCTTC CASSLLAGAYNEQFF TRBJ2-1 TRBD2 TRBV5-4 .
TGCGCCAGCAGCCAAGATCGGACTAGCGCTTACTCTGGGGCCAACGTCCTGACTTTC CASSQDRTSAYSGANVLTF TRBJ2-6 TRBD2 TRBV4-3 .
TGTGCCAGCAGCTTGGACAGGGGATGGGGTTTCTTT CASSLDRGWGFF TRBJ1-1 TRBD1 TRBV13 .
TGTGCCAGCAGATTTCGTCCGGGACAGGGTGCCGGGGCCAACGTCCTGACTTTC CASRFRPGQGAGANVLTF TRBJ2-6 TRBD1 TRBV28 .
TGTGCCAGCAGCTTGAGCGGGGGTCGGGACACCATATATTTT CASSLSGGRDTIYF TRBJ1-3 . TRBV5-5 .
TGTGCCAGCTCACAGCGGTTCAATGAGCAGTTCTTC CASSQRFNEQFF TRBJ2-1 . TRBV18 .
TGTGCCAGCAGCTTACAACCGGCTAGCTCCTACGAGCAGTACTTC CASSLQPASSYEQYF TRBJ2-7 . TRBV11-2 .
TGCGCCAGCAGCCAAGATGGAACCAGGGGATGGGAGCAGTACTTC CASSQDGTRGWEQYF TRBJ2-7 . TRBV4-1 once
TGTGCCAGCAGATCCCTAGCAACGGGAGAGACCCAGTACTTC CASRSLATGETQYF TRBJ2-5 . TRBV7-2 .
TGTGCCAGCAGCTCCGAACGGCGGGAGCGTTACAGTGAGCAGTTCTTC CASSSERRERYSEQFF TRBJ2-1 TRBD2 TRBV7-2 .
TGCGCCAGCAGCCAAGATCTCGGTGCGGGAGGGGATCTGTACTTC CASSQDLGAGGDLYF TRBJ2-7 TRBD2 TRBV4-1 .
TGTGCCAGTAGTAAGGGGGGCCCTGGGGAGTTCTTC CASSKGGPGEFF TRBJ2-1 . TRBV19 .
TGTGCCAGCAGCCCACCTCGGATCTCGGCCATCTATGGCTACACCTTC CASSPPRISAIYGYTF TRBJ1-2 . TRBV7-9 .
TGTGCCAGCAGCCAAGATTTGCCGGGACAGGGGGCCCTCACCGGTAAGGACACTGAAGCTTTCTTT CASSQDLPGQGALTGKDTEAFF TRBJ1-1 TRBD1 TRBV4-2 .
TGTGCCAGCAGCCAAGCGCTGGGCTCTGGGGCCAACGTCCTGACTTTC CASSQALGSGANVLTF TRBJ2-6 . TRBV3-1/TRBV3-2 .
TGTGCCAGCAGCCAAGGAGGGAAGGGGCAGCCCCAGCATTTT CASSQGGKGQPQHF TRBJ1-5 . TRBV14 .
TGTGCCAGCAGCCAACTATCCGGGGAGCTGTTTTTT CASSQLSGELFF TRBJ2-2 . TRBV3-1/TRBV3-2 .
TGTGCCAGTAGTATCAAGATAGGGCCCGGGGAGCTGTTTTTT CASSIKIGPGELFF TRBJ2-2 . TRBV19 .
TGTGCCAGCAGTGAAGGGTGGACCGAACGCTTGGAAGCTTTCTTT CASSEGWTERLEAFF TRBJ1-1 . TRBV2 .
TGTGCCAGCAGCTTGGGGGTAGCGGGTGTTACCGGGGAGCTGTTTTTT CASSLGVAGVTGELFF TRBJ2-2 TRBD2 TRBV5-4 .
TGTGCCAGCAGTTACCCCCCCGGGAGGGTCGGCACAGATACGCAGTATTTT CASSYPPGRVGTDTQYF TRBJ2-3 TRBD2 TRBV6-2/TRBV6-3 .
TGTGTCTGGAGCCGACAGGGACCGGGCGAGCAGTACTTC CVWSRQGPGEQYF TRBJ2-7 TRBD1 TRBV30 .
TGTGCCAGCAGTTTATCGGGGTTAGCTGGGACAGGTTGGGGGGAGACCCAGTACTTC CASSLSGLAGTGWGETQYF TRBJ2-5 TRBD1 TRBV27 .
TGTGCCAGCGAGGGAGTGAGCTACGAGCAGTACTTC CASEGVSYEQYF TRBJ2-7 . TRBV7-2 .
TGTGCCTGGAAGAAGGCAGGAGGACCTTTCTTT CAWKKAGGPFF TRBJ1-1 . TRBV30 .
TGTGCCACCAGCCGTGGGACAGGGAGGGGTCAAGAGACCCAGTACTTC CATSRGTGRGQETQYF TRBJ2-5 TRBD1 TRBV15 .
TGCGCCAGCAGCTTTGCGGGGACTAGCCCCCTGAGCTCCTACAATGAGCAGTTCTTC CASSFAGTSPLSSYNEQFF TRBJ2-1 TRBD2 TRBV5-1 .
TGTGCCAGCATCATGACAGGTACTAGCAATCAGCCCCAGCATTTT CASIMTGTSNQPQHF TRBJ1-5 . TRBV28 .
TGTGCCAGCAGCTTAGGCGGGAATGTCTACGAGCAGTACTTC CASSLGGNVYEQYF TRBJ2-7 . TRBV7-8 .
TGTGCCAGTAGCAACCACCTAGCGCCCGCCTACGAGCAGTACTTC CASSNHLAPAYEQYF TRBJ2-7 . TRBV19 once
TGTGCCAGCAGCTCCGACAGGGGAGATGAAAAACTGTTTTTT CASSSDRGDEKLFF TRBJ1-4 TRBD1 TRBV7-2 .
TGTGCCAGCAGCCTGGGCGGGAGGGTCGACAATGAGCAGTTCTTC CASSLGGRVDNEQFF TRBJ2-1 TRBD2 TRBV4-2 .
TGTGCCAGCAGCTTTACCAGGGTTGGAGAGACCCAGTACTTC CASSFTRVGETQYF TRBJ2-5 . TRBV7-9 .
TGCGCCAGCAGCTTGGGGGTTGGGGGTGCGTTCGATGAGCAGTTCTTC CASSLGVGGAFDEQFF TRBJ2-1 . TRBV5-1 .